The 14 T cell receptor beta chains given below trace back to one sample, sequenced in a study of molecular identifiers for immune sequencing clone quantification. TCRdb reanalysed the PCR reads using MiXCR and keeps one entry per CDR3 protein. The table shows around 480,000 distinct CDR3 sequences, with about a quarter occurring only once. The sequenced sample consisted of naive CD8+ T cells from blood, with Jurkat cell RNA spiked in. Subset in this sample: FACS-sorted CD8+CD4-CCR7+CD45RA+ naive T cells. These TCRs come from a human donor in good health. Some libraries in this study had Jurkat cell RNA spiked in.

This clonotype has more than one count but fewer than ten. The chain is built from TRBV7-9 and TRBJ2-3; 9 positions agree with TRBD2. Germline V gene sequence: CDR1 SEHNR, CDR2 FQNEAQ (reference sequence). The J segment lost 4 bases and the V segment lost 5 bases, leaving 10 bases of the junction unmatched. CDR3 length: 16 residues. The CDR3 sequence: CASSQFGLATSDTQYF. CDR3 coding DNA: TGTGCCAGCAGCCAATTCGGACTAGCGACCTCAGATACGCAGTATTTT. The full variable domain, with the rest looked up from reference TRBV7-9 and TRBJ2-3, is DTGVSQNPRHKITKRGQNVTFRCDPISEHNRLYWYRQTLGQGPEFLTYFQNEAQLEKSRLLSDRFSAERPKGSFSTLEIQRTEQGDSAMYLCASSQFGLATSDTQYFGPGTRLTVL.

This clonotype came up a few times. The chain uses TRBV27 and TRBJ2-3; 10 bases fit TRBD2. Per the germline V gene, CDR1 is MNHEY and CDR2 is SMNVEV (reference sequence). V was clipped by 6 bases and J by 2 bases; unmatched bases: 5. The CDR3 totals 15 residues. The CDR3 coding sequence is TGTGCCAGCAGGGAACTAGCGGGATACACAGATACGCAGTATTTT. Amino acids: CASRELAGYTDTQYF.

To note about this clonotype: Since no conserved phenylalanine or tryptophan closes the CDR3, a read error is the likely cause. This chain connects TRBV25-1 to TRBJ2-2; 7 nucleotides line up with TRBD1. This CDR3 spans 13 amino acids. Germline V gene data show CDR1 as MGHDK and CDR2 as SYGVNS. CDR3 sequence (DNA): TGTGACTCGAGGGGGCCCAGCACCGGGGAGCTGTTTTCT. Amino acid sequence: CDSRGPSTGELFS.

This clonotype was counted between two and nine times. The gene calls are TRBV19 and TRBJ2-2; D is unclear. There are 13 residues in the CDR3. Germline V gene sequence: CDR1 LNHDA, CDR2 SQIVND (reference sequence). V lost 7 bases to trimming and J lost 5 bases, with 11 bases between them. The CDR3 here is CASNPDTTGELFF. The CDR3 DNA reads as TGTGCCAGTAACCCGGATACGACCGGGGAGCTGTTTTTT. The whole variable domain, filled in from reference TRBV19 and TRBJ2-2, reads DGGITQSPKYLFRKEGQNVTLSCEQNLNHDAMYWYRQDPGQGLRLIYYSQIVNDFQKGDIAEGYSVSREKKESFPLTVTSAQKNPTAFYLCASNPDTTGELFFGEGSRLTVL.

This clonotype was seen at least ten times. The chain joins TRBV27 to TRBJ2-6; unclear D gene. This CDR3 is 14 amino acids long. CDR1 and CDR2 from the germline V gene are MNHEY and SMNVEV (reference sequence). The V end lost 6 bases, the J end lost 4 bases, and 10 bases lay between the germline ends. The CDR3 spells CASSLGSGANVLTF. In nucleotides, the CDR3 is TGTGCCAGCAGCTTAGGGTCCGGGGCCAACGTCCTGACTTTC.

In this sample, this clonotype turned up a few times. The genes are TRBV6-5 and TRBJ2-7; 7 bases align to TRBD1. CDR1 and CDR2 (germline): MNHEY, SVGAGI. With V trimmed by 5 bases and J by 3 bases, 7 bases remained unmatched. The CDR3 totals 14 residues. CDR3 sequence reads: CASSPGGNYYEQYF. The DNA of the CDR3 is TGTGCCAGCAGTCCAGGGGGTAACTACTACGAGCAGTACTTC.

This chain connects TRBV20-1 to TRBJ1-5, with no clear D. Per the germline V gene, CDR1 is DFQATT and CDR2 is SNEGSKA (reference sequence). V lost 2 bases, J lost 10 bases, and 12 bases lay in between. The CDR3 runs to 12 residues. This CDR3 is CSARIKGVPQHF. CDR3 DNA: TGCAGTGCTAGAATAAAGGGAGTACCCCAGCATTTT.

There are many counts of this clonotype. This sequence joins TRBV19 and TRBJ2-1; 7 nucleotides agree with TRBD1. CDR1 LNHDA and CDR2 SQIVND come from the germline V gene (reference sequence). This CDR3 is built from 13 residues. The trim removed 6 bases at V and 7 bases at J, leaving 6 bases unmatched. The CDR3 nucleotides are TGTGCCAGTAGACCCAGGGGGTTTAATGAGCAGTTCTTC. Protein sequence: CASRPRGFNEQFF. Using reference TRBV19 and TRBJ2-1 for the parts outside the CDR3, the full variable domain is DGGITQSPKYLFRKEGQNVTLSCEQNLNHDAMYWYRQDPGQGLRLIYYSQIVNDFQKGDIAEGYSVSREKKESFPLTVTSAQKNPTAFYLCASRPRGFNEQFFGPGTRLTVL.

The table lists this clonotype with many counts. The chain combines TRBV20-1 with TRBJ2-3; D remains ambiguous. CDR1 is DFQATT, CDR2 SNEGSKA, per germline (reference sequence). V was clipped by 3 bases and J by 6 bases, with 22 bases between them. CDR3 length: 16 amino acids. The CDR3 is CSARGSVAPRIDTQYF. The CDR3 nucleotides read TGCAGTGCTAGGGGCTCCGTAGCACCACGAATTGATACGCAGTATTTT.

This clonotype has a handful of counts. The chain combines TRBV2 with TRBJ1-1, with 7 bases identical to TRBD1. Germline CDR1 SNHLY, CDR2 FYNNEI. Trimming cost V 6 bases and J 0 bases; bases outside gene matches: 13. The CDR3 has 17 residues. The CDR3 bases are TGTGCCAGCAGAGCCGCCCCGGGACAGACTATGAACACTGAAGCTTTCTTT. Protein product: CASRAAPGQTMNTEAFF. Full variable domain (rest looked up from reference TRBV2 and TRBJ1-1): EPEVTQTPSHQVTQMGQEVILRCVPISNHLYFYWYRQILGQKVEFLVSFYNNEISEKSEIFDDQFSVERPDGSNFTLKIRSTKLEDSAMYFCASRAAPGQTMNTEAFFGQGTRLTVV.

Comments on this clonotype: One end of the junction is discordant with germline, which a read error may explain. The rearrangement links TRBV29-1 to TRBJ2-3; 9 bases match TRBD1. This CDR3 has 14 amino acids. Germline CDR1 and CDR2: SQVTM and ANQGSEA. As DNA, the CDR3 is TGCTGCGTTGCCGGGACAGGGTCCACAGATACGCAGGATTTT. This codes for CCVAGTGSTDTQDF.

Notes on this clonotype: A read error may explain this, as a much larger clone is one base away. The V and J genes are TRBV6-5 and TRBJ2-3, with 13 bases aligning to TRBD2. The CDR3 sequence is 15 residues long. J lost 4 bases, V lost 11 bases, and 9 bases had no gene match. CDR1 is MNHEY and CDR2 is SVGAGI in the germline V gene. The CDR3, as DNA: TGTGCCGGCATTGGCACTAGCGGGGGGGCAGATACGCAGTATTTT. This sequence encodes CAGIGTSGGADTQYF.

A word on this clonotype: The junction shows a germline mismatch at one end, possibly a read error. This chain uses TRBV12-3 or TRBV12-4 with TRBJ2-3; 9 bases agree with TRBD2. The CDR3 has 17 amino acids. CDR3 sequence reads: CAGSLGAAGGPADTQYF. CDR3 bases: TGTGCCGGCAGTTTAGGAGCGGCGGGAGGGCCTGCTGATACGCAGTATTTT.

This clonotype was observed at least ten times. The chain is built from TRBV7-8 and TRBJ1-5; D is perhaps TRBD1 (5 bases). Germline V lookup: CDR1 SGHVS, CDR2 FQNEAQ. The CDR3 extends over 14 amino acids. V dropped 6 bases and J dropped 4 bases, with 13 bases sitting between them. The CDR3: CASSPTVGNQPQHF. The DNA for the CDR3 is TGTGCCAGCAGTCCGACAGTGGGGAATCAGCCCCAGCATTTT.